The following is a TCR beta chain sequence with its context. This entry belongs to a study of control samples from healthy donors and cancer patients. Trimming shortened V by 2 bases and J by 0 bases, and 13 bases separated the two germline ends. This CDR3 is built from 17 residues. Per germline, CDR1 LNHDA and CDR2 SQIVND (reference sequence). Assay used: immunoSEQ multiplex PCR; TCRdb lists only in-frame clones, some missing. The sample gives about 190,000 clones, approximately 90% of which show up once; approximately 1.8% is in the top ten. The TCR sequence derives from a man aged 30 to 39 in good health. The gene calls are TRBV19 and TRBJ1-4, with D unclear. Sequencing was performed on blood. The CDR3 coding sequence is TGTGCCAGTAGTATAATATATCTGGACGCAACTAATGAAAAACTGTTTTTT. It codes for CASSIIYLDATNEKLFF.